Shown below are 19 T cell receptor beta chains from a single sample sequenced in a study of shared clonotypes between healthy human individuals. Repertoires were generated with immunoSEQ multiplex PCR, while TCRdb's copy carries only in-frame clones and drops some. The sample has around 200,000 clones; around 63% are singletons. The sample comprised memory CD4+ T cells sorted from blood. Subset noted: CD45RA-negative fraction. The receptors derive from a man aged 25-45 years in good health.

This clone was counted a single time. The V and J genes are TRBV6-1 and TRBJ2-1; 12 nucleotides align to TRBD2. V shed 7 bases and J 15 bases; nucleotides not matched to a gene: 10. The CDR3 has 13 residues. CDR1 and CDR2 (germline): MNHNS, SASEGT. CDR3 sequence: CASIERLAGDPFF. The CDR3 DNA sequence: TGTGCCAGCATCGAGAGACTAGCGGGAGACCCGTTCTTC.

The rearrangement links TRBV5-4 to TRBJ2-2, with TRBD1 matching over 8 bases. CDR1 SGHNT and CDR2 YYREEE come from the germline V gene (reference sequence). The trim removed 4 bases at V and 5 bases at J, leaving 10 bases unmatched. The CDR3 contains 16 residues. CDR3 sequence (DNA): TGTGCCAGCAGCCAGAGACAGGGGCTGAGTACCGGGGAGCTGTTTTTT. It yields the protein CASSQRQGLSTGELFF.

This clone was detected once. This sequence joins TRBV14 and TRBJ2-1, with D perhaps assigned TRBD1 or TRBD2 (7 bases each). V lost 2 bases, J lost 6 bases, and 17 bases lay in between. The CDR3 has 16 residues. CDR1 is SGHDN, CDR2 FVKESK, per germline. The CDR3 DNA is TGTGCCAGCAGCCAACTACAGGGGACTAAGGGCAATGAGCAGTTCTTC. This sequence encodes CASSQLQGTKGNEQFF. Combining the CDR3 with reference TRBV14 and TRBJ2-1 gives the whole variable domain EAGVTQFPSHSVIEKGQTVTLRCDPISGHDNLYWYRRVMGKEIKFLLHFVKESKQDESGMPNNRFLAERTGGTYSTLKVQPAELEDSGVYFCASSQLQGTKGNEQFFGPGTRLTVL.

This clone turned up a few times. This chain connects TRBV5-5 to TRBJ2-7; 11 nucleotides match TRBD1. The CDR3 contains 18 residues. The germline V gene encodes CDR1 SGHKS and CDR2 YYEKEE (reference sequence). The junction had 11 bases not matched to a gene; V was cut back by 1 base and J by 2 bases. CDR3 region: CASSLRRTGGDFPYEQYF. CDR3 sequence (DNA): TGTGCCAGCAGCTTGCGTCGGACAGGGGGCGACTTCCCCTACGAGCAGTACTTC.

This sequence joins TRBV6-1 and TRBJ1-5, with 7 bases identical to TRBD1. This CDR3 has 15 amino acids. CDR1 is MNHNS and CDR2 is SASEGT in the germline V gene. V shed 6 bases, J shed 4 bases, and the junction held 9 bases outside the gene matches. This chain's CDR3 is CASSGGTVKNQPQHF. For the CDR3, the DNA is TGTGCCAGCAGCGGAGGGACAGTAAAGAATCAGCCCCAGCATTTT.

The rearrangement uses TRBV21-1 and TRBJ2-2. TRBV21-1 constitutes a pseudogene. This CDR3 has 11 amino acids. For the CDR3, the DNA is TGTGCCACTGGGGGCACCGGGGAGCTGTTTTTT. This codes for CATGGTGELFF.

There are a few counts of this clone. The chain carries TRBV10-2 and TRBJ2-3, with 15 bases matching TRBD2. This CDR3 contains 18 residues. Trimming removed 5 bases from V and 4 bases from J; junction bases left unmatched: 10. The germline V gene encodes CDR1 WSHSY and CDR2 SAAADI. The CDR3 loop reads CASSQRTSGRAQADTQYF. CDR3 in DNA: TGCGCCAGCAGTCAAAGGACTAGCGGGAGGGCCCAGGCAGATACGCAGTATTTT.

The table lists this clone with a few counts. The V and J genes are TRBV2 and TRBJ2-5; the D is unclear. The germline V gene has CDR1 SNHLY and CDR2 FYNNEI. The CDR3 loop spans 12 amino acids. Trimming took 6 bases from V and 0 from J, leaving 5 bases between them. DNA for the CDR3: TGTGCCAGCAGGCCCCACCAAGAGACCCAGTACTTC. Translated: CASRPHQETQYF.

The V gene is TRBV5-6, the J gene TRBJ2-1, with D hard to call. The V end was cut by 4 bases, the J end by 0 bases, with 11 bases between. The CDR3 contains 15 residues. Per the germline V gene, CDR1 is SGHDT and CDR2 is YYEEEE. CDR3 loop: CASSGYTSSYNEQFF. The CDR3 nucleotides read TGTGCCAGCAGCGGATATACTTCCTCCTACAATGAGCAGTTCTTC.

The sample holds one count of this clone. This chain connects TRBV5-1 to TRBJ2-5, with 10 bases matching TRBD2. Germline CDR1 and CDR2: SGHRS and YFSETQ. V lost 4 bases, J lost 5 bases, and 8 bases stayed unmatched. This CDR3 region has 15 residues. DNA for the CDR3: TGCGCCAGCAGCCCGGGGACTAGCGATATTGAGACCCAGTACTTC. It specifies CASSPGTSDIETQYF.

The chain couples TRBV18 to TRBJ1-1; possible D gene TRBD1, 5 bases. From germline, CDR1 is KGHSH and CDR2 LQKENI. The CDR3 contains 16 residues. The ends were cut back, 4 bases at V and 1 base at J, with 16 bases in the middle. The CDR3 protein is CASSQIAFGANTEAFF. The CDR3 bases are TGTGCCAGCTCACAGATTGCCTTCGGGGCGAACACTGAAGCTTTCTTT.

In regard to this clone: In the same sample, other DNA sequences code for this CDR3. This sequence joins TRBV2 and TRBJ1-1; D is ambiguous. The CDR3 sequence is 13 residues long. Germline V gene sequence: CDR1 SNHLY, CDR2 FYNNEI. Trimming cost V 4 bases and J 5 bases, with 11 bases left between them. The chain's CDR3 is CASSGGAGTEAFF. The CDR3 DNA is TGTGCCAGCAGTGGGGGAGCGGGAACTGAAGCTTTCTTT. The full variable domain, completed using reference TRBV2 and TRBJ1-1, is EPEVTQTPSHQVTQMGQEVILRCVPISNHLYFYWYRQILGQKVEFLVSFYNNEISEKSEIFDDQFSVERPDGSNFTLKIRSTKLEDSAMYFCASSGGAGTEAFFGQGTRLTVV.

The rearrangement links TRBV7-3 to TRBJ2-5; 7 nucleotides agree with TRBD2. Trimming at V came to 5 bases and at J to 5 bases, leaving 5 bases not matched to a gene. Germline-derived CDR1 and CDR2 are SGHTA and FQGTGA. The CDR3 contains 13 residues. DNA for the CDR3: TGTGCCAGCAGCCGCGGGGAGGGGGAGACCCAGTACTTC. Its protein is CASSRGEGETQYF. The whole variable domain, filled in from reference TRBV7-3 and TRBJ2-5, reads GAGVSQTPSNKVTEKGKYVELRCDPISGHTALYWYRQSLGQGPEFLIYFQGTGAADDSGLPNDRFFAVRPEGSVSTLKIQRTERGDSAVYLCASSRGEGETQYFGPGTRLLVL.

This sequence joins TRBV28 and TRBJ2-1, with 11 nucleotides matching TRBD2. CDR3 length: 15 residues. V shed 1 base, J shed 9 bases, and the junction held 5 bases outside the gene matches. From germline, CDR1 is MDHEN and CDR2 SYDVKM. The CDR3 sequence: CASSLLASGRREQFF. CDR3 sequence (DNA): TGTGCCAGCAGTTTATTGGCTAGCGGGAGGCGTGAGCAGTTCTTC.

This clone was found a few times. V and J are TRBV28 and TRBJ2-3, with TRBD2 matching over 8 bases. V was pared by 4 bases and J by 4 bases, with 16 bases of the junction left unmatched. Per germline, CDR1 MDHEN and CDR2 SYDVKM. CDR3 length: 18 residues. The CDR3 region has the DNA TGTGCCAGCAGTTGGATTTTCAGGTCGGGAGGGCCCCCAGATACGCAGTATTTT. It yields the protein CASSWIFRSGGPPDTQYF.

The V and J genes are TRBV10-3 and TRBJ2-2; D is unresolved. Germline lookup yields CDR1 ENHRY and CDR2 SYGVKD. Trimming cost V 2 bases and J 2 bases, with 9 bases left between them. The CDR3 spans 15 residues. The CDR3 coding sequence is TGTGCCATCAGTGAGCCAATCCTTAACACCGGGGAGCTGTTTTTT. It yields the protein CAISEPILNTGELFF.

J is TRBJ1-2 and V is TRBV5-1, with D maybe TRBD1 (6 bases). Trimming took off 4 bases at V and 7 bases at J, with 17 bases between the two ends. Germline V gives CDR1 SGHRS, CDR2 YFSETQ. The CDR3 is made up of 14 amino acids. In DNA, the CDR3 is TGCGCCAGCAGCCAAGCGTGGGGGGGCGGTGGCTACACCTTC. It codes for CASSQAWGGGGYTF.

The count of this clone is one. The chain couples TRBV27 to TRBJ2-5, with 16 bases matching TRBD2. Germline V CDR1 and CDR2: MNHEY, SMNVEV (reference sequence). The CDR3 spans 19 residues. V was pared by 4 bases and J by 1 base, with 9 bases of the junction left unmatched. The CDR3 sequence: CASSYGTSGRARVQETQYF. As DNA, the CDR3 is TGTGCCAGCAGTTATGGGACTAGCGGGAGGGCCCGGGTCCAAGAGACCCAGTACTTC.

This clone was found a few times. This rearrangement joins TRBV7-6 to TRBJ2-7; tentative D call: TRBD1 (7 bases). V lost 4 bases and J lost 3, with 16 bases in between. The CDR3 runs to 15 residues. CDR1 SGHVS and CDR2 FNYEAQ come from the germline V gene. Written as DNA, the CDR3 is TGTGCCAGCAGCTGGGCGAATCAGGGGGGCTACGAGCAGTACTTC. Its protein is CASSWANQGGYEQYF.